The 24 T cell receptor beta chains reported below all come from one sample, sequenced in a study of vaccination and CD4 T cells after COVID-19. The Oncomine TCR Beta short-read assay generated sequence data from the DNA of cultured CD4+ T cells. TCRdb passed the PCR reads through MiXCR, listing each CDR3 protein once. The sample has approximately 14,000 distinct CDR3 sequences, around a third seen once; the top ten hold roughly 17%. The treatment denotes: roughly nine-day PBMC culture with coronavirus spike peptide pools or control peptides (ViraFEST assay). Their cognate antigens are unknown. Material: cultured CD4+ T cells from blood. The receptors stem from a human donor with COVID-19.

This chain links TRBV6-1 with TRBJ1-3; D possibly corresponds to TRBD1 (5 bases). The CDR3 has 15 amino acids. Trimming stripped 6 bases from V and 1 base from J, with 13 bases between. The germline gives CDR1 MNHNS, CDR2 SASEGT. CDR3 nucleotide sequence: TGTGCCAGCAGGAAGGGACTGACTTCTGGAAACACCATATATTTT. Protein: CASRKGLTSGNTIYF.

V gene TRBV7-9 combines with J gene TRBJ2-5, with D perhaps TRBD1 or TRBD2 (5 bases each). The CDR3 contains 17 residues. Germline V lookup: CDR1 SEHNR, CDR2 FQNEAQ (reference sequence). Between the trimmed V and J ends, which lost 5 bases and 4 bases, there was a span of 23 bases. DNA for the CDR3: TGTGCCAGCAGCGTGACCCCGGGGCCAGGATTGGTAGAGACCCAGTACTTC. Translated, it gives CASSVTPGPGLVETQYF.

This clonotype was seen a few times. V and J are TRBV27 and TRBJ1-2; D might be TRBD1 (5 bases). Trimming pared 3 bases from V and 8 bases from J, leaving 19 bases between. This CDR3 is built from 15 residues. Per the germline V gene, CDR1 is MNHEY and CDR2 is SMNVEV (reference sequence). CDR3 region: CASSFRESRVGGYTF. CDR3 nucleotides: TGTGCCAGCAGTTTCCGGGAGAGCAGGGTCGGGGGCTACACCTTC.

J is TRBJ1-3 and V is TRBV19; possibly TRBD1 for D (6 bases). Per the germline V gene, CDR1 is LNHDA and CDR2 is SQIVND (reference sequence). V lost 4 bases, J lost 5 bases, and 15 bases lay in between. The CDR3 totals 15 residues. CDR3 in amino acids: CASSRQASIRNTIYF. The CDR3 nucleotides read TGTGCCAGTAGTAGACAGGCTTCAATACGAAACACCATATATTTT.

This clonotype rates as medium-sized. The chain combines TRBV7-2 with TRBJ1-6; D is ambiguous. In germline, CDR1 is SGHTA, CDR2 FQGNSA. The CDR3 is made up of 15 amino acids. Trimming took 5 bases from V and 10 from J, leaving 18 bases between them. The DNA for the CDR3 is TGTGCCAGCAGCCAAGATGCGGGTCGGCGGTCACCCCTCCACTTT. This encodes CASSQDAGRRSPLHF.

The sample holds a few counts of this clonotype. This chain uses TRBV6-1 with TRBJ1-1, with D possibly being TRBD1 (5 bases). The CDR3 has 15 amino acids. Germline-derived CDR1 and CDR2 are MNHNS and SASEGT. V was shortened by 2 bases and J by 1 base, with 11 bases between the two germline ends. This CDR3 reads CASSEMGQRNTEAFF. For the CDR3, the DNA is TGTGCCAGCAGTGAAATGGGGCAACGGAACACTGAAGCTTTCTTT.

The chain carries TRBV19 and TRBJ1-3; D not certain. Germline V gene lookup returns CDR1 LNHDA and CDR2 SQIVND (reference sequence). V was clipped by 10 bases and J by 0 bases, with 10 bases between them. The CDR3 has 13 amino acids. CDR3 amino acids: CATSRGSGNTIYF. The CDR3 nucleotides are TGTGCCACCAGCCGCGGCTCTGGAAACACCATATATTTT.

The CDR3 reads CAWSVRTFTEAFF. The DNA for the CDR3 is TGTGCCTGGAGTGTACGAACCTTCACTGAAGCTTTCTTT. The V and J genes are TRBV30 and TRBJ1-1; D is unclear. Trimming removed 0 bases from V and 4 bases from J, with 9 bases in between. Germline V gene lookup returns CDR1 GTSNPN and CDR2 SVGIG (reference sequence). The CDR3 covers 13 residues.

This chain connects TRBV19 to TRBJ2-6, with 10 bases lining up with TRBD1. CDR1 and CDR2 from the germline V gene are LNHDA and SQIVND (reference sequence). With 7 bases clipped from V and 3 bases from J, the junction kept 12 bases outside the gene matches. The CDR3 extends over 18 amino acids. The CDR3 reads CASKRTGQGEFGANVLTF. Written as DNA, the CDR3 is TGTGCCAGTAAGAGGACCGGACAGGGGGAGTTTGGGGCCAACGTCCTGACTTTC.

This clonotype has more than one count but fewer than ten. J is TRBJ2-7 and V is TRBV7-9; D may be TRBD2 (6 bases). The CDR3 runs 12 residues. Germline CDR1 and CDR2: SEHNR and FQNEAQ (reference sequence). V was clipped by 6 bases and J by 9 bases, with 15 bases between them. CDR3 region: CASSLQTSRQYF. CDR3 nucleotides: TGTGCCAGCAGTCTACAAACTAGCAGGCAGTACTTC.

CDR3 region: CATEGGGEQYF. The DNA for the CDR3 is TGTGCCACCGAGGGGGGAGGCGAGCAGTACTTC. The chain couples TRBV28 to TRBJ2-7, with D perhaps given as TRBD1 or TRBD2 (6 bases each). CDR3 length: 11 amino acids. Germline V gene lookup returns CDR1 MDHEN and CDR2 SYDVKM. V was trimmed by 10 bases and J by 6 bases, leaving 13 bases between them.

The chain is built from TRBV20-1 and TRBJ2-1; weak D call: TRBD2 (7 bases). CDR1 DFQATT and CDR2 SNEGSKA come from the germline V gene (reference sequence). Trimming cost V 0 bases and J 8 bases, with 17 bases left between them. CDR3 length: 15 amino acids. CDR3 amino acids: CSARDWRGGFDEQFF. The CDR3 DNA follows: TGCAGTGCTAGAGATTGGAGGGGGGGCTTCGATGAGCAGTTCTTC.

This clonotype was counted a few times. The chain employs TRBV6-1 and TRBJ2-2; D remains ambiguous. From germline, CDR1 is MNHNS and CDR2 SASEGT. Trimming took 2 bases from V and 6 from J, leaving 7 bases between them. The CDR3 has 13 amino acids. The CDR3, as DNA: TGTGCCAGCAGTGAAACACGCTCCGGGGAGCTGTTTTTT. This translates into CASSETRSGELFF.

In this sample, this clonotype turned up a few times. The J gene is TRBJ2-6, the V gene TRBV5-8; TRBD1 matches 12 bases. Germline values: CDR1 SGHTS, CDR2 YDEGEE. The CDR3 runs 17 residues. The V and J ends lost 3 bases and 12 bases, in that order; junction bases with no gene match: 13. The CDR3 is CASSYPGQGARSRVLTF. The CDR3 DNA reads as TGTGCCAGCAGCTACCCGGGACAGGGGGCTAGGAGCCGCGTCCTGACTTTC.

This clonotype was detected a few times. The CDR3 sequence: CASSVLREGGYTF. The CDR3 DNA reads TGTGCCAGCAGTGTTCTCAGGGAGGGTGGCTACACCTTC. V gene TRBV12-3 or TRBV12-4 combines with J gene TRBJ1-2; possibly TRBD1 for D (5 bases). There are 13 residues in the CDR3. Trimming shortened V by 5 bases and J by 7 bases, and 14 bases separated the two germline ends.

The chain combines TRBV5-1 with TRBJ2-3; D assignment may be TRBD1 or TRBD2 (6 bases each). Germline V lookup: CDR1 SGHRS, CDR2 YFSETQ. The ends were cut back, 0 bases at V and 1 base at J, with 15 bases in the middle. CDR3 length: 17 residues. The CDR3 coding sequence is TGCGCCAGCAGCTTGGCCACAGGGCCGGGAGGCACAGATACGCAGTATTTT. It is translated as CASSLATGPGGTDTQYF.

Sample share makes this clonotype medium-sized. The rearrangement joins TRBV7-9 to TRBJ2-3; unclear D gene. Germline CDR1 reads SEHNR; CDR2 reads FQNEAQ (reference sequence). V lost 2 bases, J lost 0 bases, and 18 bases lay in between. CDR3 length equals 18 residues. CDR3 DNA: TGTGCCAGCAGCTTAACATCTCGGTCAGGTGCGAGCACAGATACGCAGTATTTT. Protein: CASSLTSRSGASTDTQYF.

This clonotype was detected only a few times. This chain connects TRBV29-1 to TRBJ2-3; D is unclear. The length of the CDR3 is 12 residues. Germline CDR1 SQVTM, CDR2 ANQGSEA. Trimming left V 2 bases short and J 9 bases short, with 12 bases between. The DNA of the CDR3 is TGCAGCGTTGAACCCACACCGCCCACGCAGTATTTT. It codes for CSVEPTPPTQYF.

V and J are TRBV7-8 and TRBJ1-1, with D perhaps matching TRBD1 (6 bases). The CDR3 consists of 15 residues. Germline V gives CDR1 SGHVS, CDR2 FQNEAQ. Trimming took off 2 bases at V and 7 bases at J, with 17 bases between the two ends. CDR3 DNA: TGTGCCAGCAGCTTAAGGAGGCAGGGGCTGGGTGAAGCTTTCTTT. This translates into CASSLRRQGLGEAFF.

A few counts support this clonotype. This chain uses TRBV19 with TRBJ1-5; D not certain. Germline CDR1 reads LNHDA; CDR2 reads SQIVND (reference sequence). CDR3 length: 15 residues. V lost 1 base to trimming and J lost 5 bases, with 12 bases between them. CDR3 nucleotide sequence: TGTGCCAGTAGTATAGGAGGGATAACATATCAGCCCCAGCATTTT. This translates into CASSIGGITYQPQHF.

CDR3 residues: CASSAYRGANTEAFF. DNA of the CDR3: TGTGCCAGCAGCGCATACAGGGGGGCGAACACTGAAGCTTTCTTT. The genes are TRBV7-9 and TRBJ1-1, with TRBD1 identical over 8 bases. The length of the CDR3 is 15 residues. Germline V CDR1 and CDR2: SEHNR, FQNEAQ (reference sequence). V lost 5 bases to trimming and J lost 1 base; unmatched junction nucleotides: 6.

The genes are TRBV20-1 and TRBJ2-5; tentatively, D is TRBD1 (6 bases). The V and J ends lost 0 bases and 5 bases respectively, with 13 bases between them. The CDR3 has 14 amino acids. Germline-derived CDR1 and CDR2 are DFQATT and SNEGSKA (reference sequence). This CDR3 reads CSARDQRTVETQYF. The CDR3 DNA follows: TGCAGTGCTAGAGATCAAAGGACAGTGGAGACCCAGTACTTC.

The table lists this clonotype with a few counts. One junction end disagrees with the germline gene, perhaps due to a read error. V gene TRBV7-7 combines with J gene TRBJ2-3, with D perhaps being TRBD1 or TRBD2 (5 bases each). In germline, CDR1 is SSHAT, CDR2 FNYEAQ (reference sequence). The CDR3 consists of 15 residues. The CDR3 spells CASSPGLGSTDTQYF. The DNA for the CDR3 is TGTGCTAGCAGCCCGGGGCTAGGAAGCACAGATACGCAGTATTTT.

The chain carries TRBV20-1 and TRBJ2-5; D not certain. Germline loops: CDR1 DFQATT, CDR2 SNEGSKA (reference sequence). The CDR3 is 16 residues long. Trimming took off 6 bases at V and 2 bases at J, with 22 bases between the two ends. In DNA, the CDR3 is TGCAGTGCCTCACCCCTGCAGGTCGGTCGACAAGAGACCCAGTACTTC. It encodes CSASPLQVGRQETQYF.